The 25 T cell receptor beta chains in this list originate from one sample, sequenced in a study of identical twins. TCRdb redid the calling of the 5' RACE reads with MiXCR, one entry per CDR3 protein. The data hold roughly 1,500,000 distinct CDR3 sequences, with 25% to 35% observed a single time. Sequencing input: cord blood. All receptors derive from a newborn girl in good health.

As to this clonotype: Given a much more abundant clone one base away, this may be a read error. This sequence joins TRBV29-1 and TRBJ2-1; TRBD1 aligns across 7 bases. In germline, CDR1 is SQVTM, CDR2 ANQGSEA. The CDR3 totals 13 residues. V was clipped by 4 bases and J by 10 bases; unmatched bases: 10. CDR3 DNA: TGCAGCGTTGGGGGACAGTTACTCTACGAGCAGTTCTTC. It encodes CSVGGQLLYEQFF.

Only a few counts were recorded for this clonotype. The V call is TRBV6-5, the J call TRBJ2-7, with D tentatively TRBD1 or TRBD2 (5 bases each). The V gene lost 0 bases and the J gene lost 2 bases, with 17 bases spanning the gap. CDR3 length equals 17 residues. Germline values: CDR1 MNHEY, CDR2 SVGAGI. In DNA, the CDR3 is TGTGCCAGCAGTTACTCGAAGTGGGGGAGTCCACCCTACGAGCAGTACTTC. Its translation is CASSYSKWGSPPYEQYF.

This clonotype has at least ten counts. The chain joins TRBV10-3 to TRBJ2-1; D remains ambiguous. The CDR3 contains 12 residues. Germline V CDR1 and CDR2: ENHRY, SYGVKD. The V end lost 3 bases, the J end lost 10 bases, and 10 bases lay between the germline ends. CDR3 nucleotide sequence: TGTGCCATCAGTGATCTAGGAAACGAGCAGTTCTTC. Translation: CAISDLGNEQFF.

CDR3 amino acids: CASSLPSTDICGYTF. DNA of the CDR3: TGTGCCAGCAGTTTACCATCGACAGATATCTGTGGCTACACCTTC. The chain carries TRBV28 and TRBJ1-2, with D perhaps matching TRBD1 (5 bases). This CDR3 spans 15 amino acids. Germline lookup yields CDR1 MDHEN and CDR2 SYDVKM. Trimming removed 2 bases at V and 7 bases at J, with 17 bases between.

This clonotype was found a few times. V and J are TRBV5-1 and TRBJ2-1, with 10 bases aligning to TRBD1. CDR1 SGHRS and CDR2 YFSETQ come from the germline V gene. This CDR3 has 17 residues. V dropped 4 bases and J dropped 0; count of bases not matched to a gene: 7. The CDR3 DNA reads as TGCGCCAGCAGCCTCGGGACAGGGGTCGTCTCCTACAATGAGCAGTTCTTC. This codes for CASSLGTGVVSYNEQFF.

In this sample, this clonotype turned up a few times. The chain employs TRBV24-1 and TRBJ2-1; D remains unclear. Germline lookup yields CDR1 KGHDR and CDR2 SFDVKD. V was shortened by 5 bases and J by 7 bases, with 11 bases between the two germline ends. The CDR3 is 13 amino acids. CDR3 bases: TGTGCCACCAGTGGCGTTGTTTCAAATGAGCAGTTCTTC. Translation gives CATSGVVSNEQFF.

This clonotype came up once. A much larger clone is a single base away; this may be a read error. Given the absence of the conserved phenylalanine or tryptophan at the CDR3 end, a read error is likely. The chain employs TRBV12-3 or TRBV12-4 and TRBJ2-3; no reliable D call. The V end lost 3 bases, the J end lost 2 bases, and 6 bases lay between the germline ends. The CDR3 covers 13 residues. The CDR3 loop reads CASSFEFTDTQYS. In DNA form, the CDR3 reads TGTGCCAGCAGTTTTGAGTTCACAGATACGCAGTATTCT.

The V call is TRBV7-8, the J call TRBJ2-1, with 9 bases that match TRBD2. The CDR3 extends over 16 amino acids. CDR1 and CDR2 from the germline V gene are SGHVS and FQNEAQ. Germline trimming cut 4 bases from V and 7 bases from J; bases unmatched to any gene: 11. This CDR3 is CASSSLGTSLKNEQFF. The DNA for the CDR3 is TGTGCCAGCAGCTCCCTGGGGACTAGCCTAAAAAATGAGCAGTTCTTC. The full variable domain, rest sourced from reference TRBV7-8 and TRBJ2-1, is GAGVSQSPRYKVAKRGQDVALRCDPISGHVSLFWYQQALGQGPEFLTYFQNEAQLDKSGLPSDRFFAERPEGSVSTLKIQRTQQEDSAVYLCASSSLGTSLKNEQFFGPGTRLTVL.

In its sample, this clonotype was seen a few times. This chain uses TRBV12-3 or TRBV12-4 with TRBJ1-5; no clear D gene. This CDR3 is 15 amino acids long. V was trimmed by 2 bases and J by 3 bases, leaving 11 bases between them. The CDR3 coding sequence is TGTGCCAGCAGTTTAAGGCAGTCCCACAATCAGCCCCAGCATTTT. Residues: CASSLRQSHNQPQHF.

On this clonotype itself: One end of the junction varies from germline; a read error may be responsible. The rearrangement uses TRBV4-2 and TRBJ2-1, with D perhaps TRBD2 (6 bases). Per germline, CDR1 LGHNA and CDR2 YNFKEQ. CDR3 size: 16 residues. The CDR3 loop reads CAGSQPGVHSYNEQFF. The DNA for the CDR3 is TGTGCCGGCAGCCAACCGGGGGTCCACTCCTACAATGAGCAGTTCTTC.

The V call is TRBV10-2, the J call TRBJ2-7; tentative D call: TRBD1 (6 bases). The germline CDR1 and CDR2 sequences are WSHSY and SAAADI. V lost 0 bases to trimming and J lost 2 bases, with 14 bases between them. This CDR3 has 16 residues. CDR3 amino acids: CASSESGHSLTYEQYF. In DNA, the CDR3 is TGCGCCAGCAGTGAGTCGGGACACTCCCTCACCTACGAGCAGTACTTC.

V is TRBV3-1 and J is TRBJ2-5, with D perhaps being TRBD1 or TRBD2 (5 bases each). CDR1 is LGHDT and CDR2 is YNNKEL in the germline V gene (reference sequence). Trimming pared 5 bases from V and 4 bases from J, leaving 17 bases between. This CDR3 is built from 15 residues. This CDR3 reads CASSSLSGGGETQYF. The CDR3 coding sequence is TGTGCCAGCAGCTCCTTAAGCGGTGGGGGAGAGACCCAGTACTTC.

Only a few counts were recorded for this clonotype. V usage is TRBV6-6 and J usage is TRBJ1-2, with TRBD1 as a possible D gene (6 bases). Trimming took off 2 bases at V and 3 bases at J, with 10 bases between the two ends. CDR1 and CDR2 (germline): MNHNY, SVGAGI (reference sequence). CDR3 length: 14 residues. CDR3 residues: CASSYAGVDYGYTF. For the CDR3, the DNA is TGTGCCAGCAGTTACGCAGGGGTCGACTATGGCTACACCTTC.

This clonotype was observed a handful of times. The chain has TRBV5-1 and TRBJ2-1; 14 nucleotides match TRBD2. There are 16 residues in the CDR3. Trimming at V came to 0 bases and at J to 9 bases, leaving 5 bases not matched to a gene. Germline V CDR1 and CDR2: SGHRS, YFSETQ. CDR3: CASSLGGLAGGSEQFF. The CDR3 coding sequence is TGCGCCAGCAGCTTGGGAGGACTAGCGGGAGGCAGTGAGCAGTTCTTC.

This clonotype was seen ten or more times. The rearrangement uses TRBV20-1 and TRBJ2-7; unclear D gene. Trimming took 5 bases from V and 0 from J, leaving 5 bases between them. The germline CDR1 and CDR2 sequences are DFQATT and SNEGSKA (reference sequence). This CDR3 region has 11 residues. This CDR3 reads CSARNSYEQYF. The CDR3 DNA reads TGCAGTGCTCGGAACTCCTACGAGCAGTACTTC.

The rearrangement joins TRBV6-2 or TRBV6-3 to TRBJ2-1, with TRBD2 identical over 9 bases. J lost 2 bases, V lost 6 bases, and 11 bases had no gene match. Looked up from germline, CDR1 is MNHEY and CDR2 is SVGEGT. The CDR3 consists of 17 residues. CDR3 sequence (DNA): TGTGCCAGCAGAAGATCCCGCGGGAGGGGTACCTACAATGAGCAGTTCTTC. Protein: CASRRSRGRGTYNEQFF.

The CDR3 loop reads CASSLAGASVYEQYF. The DNA for the CDR3 is TGTGCCAGTAGTTTAGCAGGCGCTAGCGTCTACGAGCAGTACTTC. The V and J genes are TRBV19 and TRBJ2-7; weak D call: TRBD2 (6 bases). This CDR3 is built from 15 residues. CDR1 and CDR2 from the germline V gene are LNHDA and SQIVND (reference sequence). Trimming stripped 5 bases from V and 3 bases from J, with 17 bases between.

V is TRBV6-1 and J is TRBJ2-7; weak D call: TRBD1 (6 bases). The V and J ends lost 8 bases and 2 bases respectively, with 16 bases between them. CDR1 is MNHNS and CDR2 is SASEGT in the germline V gene. This CDR3 region has 14 residues. The CDR3, as DNA: TGTGCCAGCGGATGGGACACTTCAGCCTACGAGCAGTACTTC. It codes for CASGWDTSAYEQYF.

V gene TRBV12-3 or TRBV12-4 combines with J gene TRBJ1-1; TRBD1 agrees at 8 bases. This CDR3 is 16 amino acids long. J was trimmed by 0 bases and V by 6 bases; bases with no gene match: 9. CDR3 coding DNA: TGTGCCAGCAGCAGCCCCGACAGGGGCTTGAACACTGAAGCTTTCTTT. The encoded protein is CASSSPDRGLNTEAFF.

The chain uses TRBV3-1 and TRBJ1-2; tentative D call: TRBD1 (5 bases). The V and J ends lost 0 bases and 8 bases respectively, with 19 bases between them. This CDR3 spans 16 amino acids. CDR1 is LGHDT, CDR2 YNNKEL, per germline (reference sequence). As DNA, the CDR3 is TGTGCCAGCAGCCAAGATCCCCGGACACCTTCTAGGGGCTACACCTTC. This gives the protein CASSQDPRTPSRGYTF.

V is TRBV27 and J is TRBJ2-7; 7 bases map to TRBD2. CDR1 and CDR2 from the germline V gene are MNHEY and SMNVEV (reference sequence). The length of the CDR3 is 19 residues. V lost 4 bases to trimming and J lost 1 base; unmatched junction nucleotides: 19. CDR3 bases: TGTGCCAGCAGTTCCCTATTCGACCTTAGCGGGTCCCTGTCCTACGAGCAGTACTTC. The encoded protein is CASSSLFDLSGSLSYEQYF.

A few counts support this clonotype. The rearrangement uses TRBV11-2 and TRBJ2-3, with 9 bases aligning to TRBD2. V lost 0 bases, J lost 6 bases, and 10 bases stayed unmatched. The CDR3 loop spans 17 amino acids. Germline lookup yields CDR1 SGHAT and CDR2 FQNNGV. The CDR3 region is CASSLDLRGGLMDTQYF. The CDR3 nucleotides are TGTGCCAGCAGCTTAGATCTGCGGGGGGGCCTAATGGATACGCAGTATTTT.

This clonotype turned up a few times. A single base separates this from a much larger clone, so it may be a read error. The chain recombines TRBV5-1 with TRBJ2-1, with D possibly being TRBD2 (6 bases). Near its end, the DNA agrees better with TRBJ2-7, so the J call may be wrong. Germline V gene sequence: CDR1 SGHRS, CDR2 YFSETQ. This CDR3 contains 16 residues. This CDR3 is CASSFVGSGSYNEQYF. The CDR3 nucleotides are TGCGCCAGCAGCTTCGTCGGTAGCGGCTCCTACAATGAGCAGTACTTC.

This clonotype was found a few times. The chain recombines TRBV3-1 with TRBJ2-1; the match to TRBD2 covers 12 bases. CDR1 LGHDT and CDR2 YNNKEL come from the germline V gene (reference sequence). V lost 1 base to trimming and J lost 6 bases; unmatched junction nucleotides: 7. The CDR3 is made up of 17 amino acids. The CDR3 protein is CASSQVWPSGGANEQFF. CDR3 sequence (DNA): TGTGCCAGCAGCCAAGTCTGGCCTAGCGGGGGGGCCAATGAGCAGTTCTTC.

The chain links TRBV15 to TRBJ2-1; 8 bases align to TRBD2. The J call may not be correct, given that the DNA end is closer to TRBJ2-7. Germline CDR1 LNHNV, CDR2 YYDKDF (reference sequence). CDR3 size: 22 residues. The CDR3 coding sequence is TGTGCCACCAGCAGAGACGAACCAATAGCGGGATACAGCGCAAGCTCCTACAATGAGCAGTACTTC. Translation: CATSRDEPIAGYSASSYNEQYF.